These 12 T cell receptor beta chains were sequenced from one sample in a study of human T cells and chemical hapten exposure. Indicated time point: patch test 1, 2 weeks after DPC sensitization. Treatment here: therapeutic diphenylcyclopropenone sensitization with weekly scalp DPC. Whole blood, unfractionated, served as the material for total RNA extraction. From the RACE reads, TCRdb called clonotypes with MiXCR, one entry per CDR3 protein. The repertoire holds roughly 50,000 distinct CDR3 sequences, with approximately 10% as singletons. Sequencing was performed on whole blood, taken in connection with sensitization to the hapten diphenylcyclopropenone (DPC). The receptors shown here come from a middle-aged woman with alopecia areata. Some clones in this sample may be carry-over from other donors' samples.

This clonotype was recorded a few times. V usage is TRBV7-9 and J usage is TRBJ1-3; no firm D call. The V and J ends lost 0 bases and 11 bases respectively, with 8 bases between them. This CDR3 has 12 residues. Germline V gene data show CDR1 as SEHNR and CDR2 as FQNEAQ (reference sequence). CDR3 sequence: CASSLAHFPIYF. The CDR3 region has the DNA TGTGCCAGCAGCTTAGCTCACTTCCCCATATATTTT.

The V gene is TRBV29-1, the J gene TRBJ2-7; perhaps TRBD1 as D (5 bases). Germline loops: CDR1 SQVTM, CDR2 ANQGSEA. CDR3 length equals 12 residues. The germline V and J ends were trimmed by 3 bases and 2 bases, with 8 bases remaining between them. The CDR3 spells CSVEGRAYEQYF. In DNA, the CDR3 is TGCAGCGTTGAGGGCAGGGCCTACGAGCAGTACTTC.

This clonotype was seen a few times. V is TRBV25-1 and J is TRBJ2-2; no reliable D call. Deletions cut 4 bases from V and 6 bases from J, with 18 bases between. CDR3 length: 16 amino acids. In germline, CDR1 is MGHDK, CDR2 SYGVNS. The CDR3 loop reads CASSGYGGREPGELFF. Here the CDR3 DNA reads TGTGCCAGCAGTGGATACGGTGGACGAGAACCCGGGGAGCTGTTTTTT. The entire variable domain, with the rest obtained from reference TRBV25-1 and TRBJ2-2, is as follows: EADIYQTPRYLVIGTGKKITLECSQTMGHDKMYWYQQDPGMELHLIHYSYGVNSTEKGDLSSESTVSRIRTEHFPLTLESARPSHTSQYLCASSGYGGREPGELFFGEGSRLTVL.

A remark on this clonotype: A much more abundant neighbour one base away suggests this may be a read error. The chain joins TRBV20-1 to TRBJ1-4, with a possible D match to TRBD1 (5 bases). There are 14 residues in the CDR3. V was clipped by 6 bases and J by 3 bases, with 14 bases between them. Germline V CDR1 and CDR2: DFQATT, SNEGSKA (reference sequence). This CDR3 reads CSADTLDPNEKLFF. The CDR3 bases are TGCAGTGCGGACACCCTTGACCCTAATGAAAAACTGTTTTTT.

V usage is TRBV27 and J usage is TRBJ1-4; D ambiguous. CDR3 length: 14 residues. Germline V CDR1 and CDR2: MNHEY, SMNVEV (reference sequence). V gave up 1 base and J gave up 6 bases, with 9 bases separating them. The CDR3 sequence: CASSLLGNDEKLFF. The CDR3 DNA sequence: TGTGCCAGCAGTTTATTGGGGAACGATGAAAAACTGTTTTTT.

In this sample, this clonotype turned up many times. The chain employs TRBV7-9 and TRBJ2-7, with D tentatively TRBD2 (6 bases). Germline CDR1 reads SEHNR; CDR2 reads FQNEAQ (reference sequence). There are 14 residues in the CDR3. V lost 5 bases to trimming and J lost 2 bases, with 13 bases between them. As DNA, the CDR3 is TGTGCCAGCAGCGAGCCGGAGGGCCCCTACGAGCAGTACTTC. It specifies CASSEPEGPYEQYF.

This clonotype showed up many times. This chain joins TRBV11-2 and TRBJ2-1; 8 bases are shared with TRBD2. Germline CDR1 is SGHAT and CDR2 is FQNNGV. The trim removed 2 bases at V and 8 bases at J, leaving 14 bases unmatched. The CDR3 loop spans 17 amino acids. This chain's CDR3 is CASSLTLSAGGVDEQFF. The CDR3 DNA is TGTGCCAGCAGCTTAACCCTTAGCGCGGGAGGAGTCGATGAGCAGTTCTTC.

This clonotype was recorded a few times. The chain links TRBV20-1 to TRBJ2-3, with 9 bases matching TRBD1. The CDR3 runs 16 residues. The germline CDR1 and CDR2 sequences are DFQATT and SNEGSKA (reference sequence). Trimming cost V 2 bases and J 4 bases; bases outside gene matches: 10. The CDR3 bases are TGCAGTGCTAGACCGCAGGGACAGGGACGTCCAGATACGCAGTATTTT. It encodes CSARPQGQGRPDTQYF.

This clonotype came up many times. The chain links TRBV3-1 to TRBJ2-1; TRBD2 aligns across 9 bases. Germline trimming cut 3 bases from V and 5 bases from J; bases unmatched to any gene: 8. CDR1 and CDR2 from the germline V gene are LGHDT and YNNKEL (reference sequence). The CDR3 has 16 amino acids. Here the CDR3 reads CASSQDSGRLNNEQFF. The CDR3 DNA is TGTGCCAGCAGCCAGGATAGCGGGAGACTTAACAATGAGCAGTTCTTC.

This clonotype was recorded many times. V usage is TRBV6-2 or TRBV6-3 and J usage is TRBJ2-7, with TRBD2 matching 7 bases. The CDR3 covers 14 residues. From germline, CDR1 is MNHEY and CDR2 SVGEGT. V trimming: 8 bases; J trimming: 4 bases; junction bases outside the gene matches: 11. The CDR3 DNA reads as TGTGCCAGCGGAGACCCCGGACTAGGGTACGAGCAGTACTTC. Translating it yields CASGDPGLGYEQYF.

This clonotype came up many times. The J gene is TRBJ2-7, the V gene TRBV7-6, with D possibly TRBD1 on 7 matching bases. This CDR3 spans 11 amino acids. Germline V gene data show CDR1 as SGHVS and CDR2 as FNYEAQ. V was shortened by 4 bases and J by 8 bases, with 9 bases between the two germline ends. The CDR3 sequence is CASSSGGKQYF. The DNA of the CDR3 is TGTGCCAGCAGCTCAGGGGGGAAGCAGTACTTC.

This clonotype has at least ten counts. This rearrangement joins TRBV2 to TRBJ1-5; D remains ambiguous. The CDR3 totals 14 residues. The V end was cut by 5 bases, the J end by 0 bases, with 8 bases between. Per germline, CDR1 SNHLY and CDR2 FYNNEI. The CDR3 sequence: CASSPEFSNQPQHF. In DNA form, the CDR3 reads TGTGCCAGCAGTCCAGAGTTTAGCAATCAGCCCCAGCATTTT.